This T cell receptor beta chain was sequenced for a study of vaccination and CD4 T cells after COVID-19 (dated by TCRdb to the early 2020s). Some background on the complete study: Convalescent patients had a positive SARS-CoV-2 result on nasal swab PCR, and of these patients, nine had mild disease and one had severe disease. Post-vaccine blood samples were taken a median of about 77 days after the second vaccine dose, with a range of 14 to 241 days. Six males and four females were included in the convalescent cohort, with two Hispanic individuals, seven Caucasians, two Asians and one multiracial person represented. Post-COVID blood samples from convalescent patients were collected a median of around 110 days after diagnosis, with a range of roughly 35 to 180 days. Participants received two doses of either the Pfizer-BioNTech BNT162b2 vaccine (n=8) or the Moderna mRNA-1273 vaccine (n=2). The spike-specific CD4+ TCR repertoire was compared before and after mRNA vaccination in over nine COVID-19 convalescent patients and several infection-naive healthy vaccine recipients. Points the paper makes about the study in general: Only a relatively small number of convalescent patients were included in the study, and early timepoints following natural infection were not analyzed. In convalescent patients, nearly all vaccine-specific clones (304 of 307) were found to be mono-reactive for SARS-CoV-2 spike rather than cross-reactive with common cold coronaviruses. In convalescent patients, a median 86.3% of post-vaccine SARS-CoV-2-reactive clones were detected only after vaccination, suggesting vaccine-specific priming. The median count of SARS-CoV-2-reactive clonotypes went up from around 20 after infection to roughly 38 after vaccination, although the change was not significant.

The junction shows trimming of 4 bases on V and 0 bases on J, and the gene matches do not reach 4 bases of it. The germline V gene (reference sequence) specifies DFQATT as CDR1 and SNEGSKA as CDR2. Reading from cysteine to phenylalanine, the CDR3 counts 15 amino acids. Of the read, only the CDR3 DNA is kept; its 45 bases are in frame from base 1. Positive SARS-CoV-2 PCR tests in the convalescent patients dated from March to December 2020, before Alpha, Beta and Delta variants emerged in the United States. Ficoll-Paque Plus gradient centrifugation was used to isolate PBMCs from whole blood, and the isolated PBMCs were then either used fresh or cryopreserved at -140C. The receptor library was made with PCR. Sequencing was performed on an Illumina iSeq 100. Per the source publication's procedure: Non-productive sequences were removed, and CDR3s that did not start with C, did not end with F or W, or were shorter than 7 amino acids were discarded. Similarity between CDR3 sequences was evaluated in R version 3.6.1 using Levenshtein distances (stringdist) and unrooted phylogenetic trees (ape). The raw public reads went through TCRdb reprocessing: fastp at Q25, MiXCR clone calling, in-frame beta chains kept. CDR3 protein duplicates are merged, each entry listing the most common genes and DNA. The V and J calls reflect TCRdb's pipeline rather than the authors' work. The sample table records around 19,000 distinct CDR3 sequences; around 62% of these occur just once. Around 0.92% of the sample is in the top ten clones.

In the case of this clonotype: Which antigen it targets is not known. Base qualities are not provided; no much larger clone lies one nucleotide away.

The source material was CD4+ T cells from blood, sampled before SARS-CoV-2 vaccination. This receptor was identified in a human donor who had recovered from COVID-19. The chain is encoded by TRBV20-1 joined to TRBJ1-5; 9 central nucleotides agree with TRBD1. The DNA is TGCAGTGCTACTGACAGGGGGTATAGCAATCAGCCCCAGCATTTT. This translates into CSATDRGYSNQPQHF.